These 5 T cell receptor beta chains were all obtained from the same sample, sequenced in a study of T cell responses to AZD1222 COVID-19 vaccine. Repertoires were generated with immunoSEQ multiplex PCR, while TCRdb's copy carries only in-frame clones and drops some. Of 120,000 or so clones detected, roughly 92% appear once; the ten largest clones hold over 1.5%. The sequences come from peripheral blood, collected on day 0 of AZD1222 vaccination. These receptors came from an adult in good health.

The chain links TRBV7-8 to TRBJ2-5; D is unclear. Germline CDR1 reads SGHVS; CDR2 reads FQNEAQ. Deletions cut 4 bases from V and 6 bases from J, with 6 bases between. The CDR3 length is 11 residues. The CDR3 sequence: CASSSEKTQYF. In DNA form, the CDR3 reads TGTGCCAGCAGCTCGGAGAAGACCCAGTACTTC. Full variable domain (remainder filled in from reference TRBV7-8 and TRBJ2-5): GAGVSQSPRYKVAKRGQDVALRCDPISGHVSLFWYQQALGQGPEFLTYFQNEAQLDKSGLPSDRFFAERPEGSVSTLKIQRTQQEDSAVYLCASSSEKTQYFGPGTRLLVL.

The chain carries TRBV7-9 and TRBJ2-2; D perhaps matches TRBD1 (5 bases). Between the trimmed V and J ends, which lost 5 bases and 5 bases, there was a span of 12 bases. The CDR3 runs 14 residues. Germline lookup yields CDR1 SEHNR and CDR2 FQNEAQ (reference sequence). The CDR3 loop reads CASSSSRETGELFF. The CDR3 DNA reads TGTGCCAGCAGCAGCAGCAGGGAAACCGGGGAGCTGTTTTTT.

The chain employs TRBV27 and TRBJ1-1; 7 bases match TRBD1. Trimming took 8 bases from V and 1 from J; bases not matched to a gene: 7. The CDR3 has 14 residues. Germline values: CDR1 MNHEY, CDR2 SMNVEV (reference sequence). The CDR3 DNA is TGTGCCAGCCAGATGGGACAGCAGAACACTGAAGCTTTCTTT. As protein: CASQMGQQNTEAFF.

The genes are TRBV25-1 and TRBJ2-7; no reliable D call. Germline-derived CDR1 and CDR2 are MGHDK and SYGVNS. The germline V and J ends were trimmed by 6 bases and 2 bases, with 14 bases remaining between them. This CDR3 comprises 14 residues. The DNA for the CDR3 is TGTGCCAGCAGAGCCCAAAGGGCCACCTACGAGCAGTACTTC. It translates to CASRAQRATYEQYF.

J is TRBJ1-6 and V is TRBV5-8, with D unresolved. V lost 0 bases to trimming and J lost 12 bases, with 7 bases between them. This CDR3 spans 12 amino acids. Germline CDR1 SGHTS, CDR2 YDEGEE. The CDR3 region is CASSLVDLPLHF. The CDR3 DNA reads TGTGCCAGCAGCTTGGTTGATCTACCCCTCCACTTT.